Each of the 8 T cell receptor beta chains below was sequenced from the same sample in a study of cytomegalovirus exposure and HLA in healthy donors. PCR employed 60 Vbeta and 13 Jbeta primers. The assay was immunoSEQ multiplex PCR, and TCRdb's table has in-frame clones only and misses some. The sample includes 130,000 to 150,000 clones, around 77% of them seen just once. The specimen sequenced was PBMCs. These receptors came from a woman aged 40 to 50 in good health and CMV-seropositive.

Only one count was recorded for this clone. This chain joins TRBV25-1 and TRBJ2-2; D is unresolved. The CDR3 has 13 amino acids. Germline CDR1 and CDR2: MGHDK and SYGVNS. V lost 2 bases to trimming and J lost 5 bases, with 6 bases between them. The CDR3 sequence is CASSEVGTGELFF. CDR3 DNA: TGTGCCAGCAGTGAAGTCGGGACCGGGGAGCTGTTTTTT.

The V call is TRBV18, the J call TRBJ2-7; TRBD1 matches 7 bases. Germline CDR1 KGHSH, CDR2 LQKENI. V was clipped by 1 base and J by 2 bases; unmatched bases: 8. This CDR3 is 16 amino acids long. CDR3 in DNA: TGTGCCAGCTCACCACAGGGACAGCTAAAGACCTACGAGCAGTACTTC. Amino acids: CASSPQGQLKTYEQYF.

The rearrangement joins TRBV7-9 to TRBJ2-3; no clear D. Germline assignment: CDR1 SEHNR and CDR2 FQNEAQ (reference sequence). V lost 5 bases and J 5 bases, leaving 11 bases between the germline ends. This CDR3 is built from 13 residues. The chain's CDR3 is CASSRDVGDTQYF. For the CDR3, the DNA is TGTGCCAGCAGCCGAGATGTCGGAGATACGCAGTATTTT.

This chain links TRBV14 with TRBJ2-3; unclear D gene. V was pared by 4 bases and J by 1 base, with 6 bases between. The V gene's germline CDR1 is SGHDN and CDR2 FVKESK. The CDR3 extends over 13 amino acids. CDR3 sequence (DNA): TGTGCCAGCAGCCCACGGGGCACAGATACGCAGTATTTT. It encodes CASSPRGTDTQYF. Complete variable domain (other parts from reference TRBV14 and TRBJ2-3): EAGVTQFPSHSVIEKGQTVTLRCDPISGHDNLYWYRRVMGKEIKFLLHFVKESKQDESGMPNNRFLAERTGGTYSTLKVQPAELEDSGVYFCASSPRGTDTQYFGPGTRLTVL.

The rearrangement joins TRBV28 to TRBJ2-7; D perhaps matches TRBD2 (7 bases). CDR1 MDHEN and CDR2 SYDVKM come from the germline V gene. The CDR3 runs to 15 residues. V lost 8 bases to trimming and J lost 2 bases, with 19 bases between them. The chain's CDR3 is CASGSHGGQAYEQYF. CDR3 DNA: TGTGCCAGCGGATCCCACGGGGGGCAGGCCTACGAGCAGTACTTC.

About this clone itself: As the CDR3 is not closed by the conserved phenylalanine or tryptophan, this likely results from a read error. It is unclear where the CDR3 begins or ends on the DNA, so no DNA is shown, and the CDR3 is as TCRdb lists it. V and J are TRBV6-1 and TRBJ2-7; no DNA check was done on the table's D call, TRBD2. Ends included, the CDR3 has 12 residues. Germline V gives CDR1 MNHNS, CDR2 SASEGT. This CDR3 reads CASSELFRGLMI.

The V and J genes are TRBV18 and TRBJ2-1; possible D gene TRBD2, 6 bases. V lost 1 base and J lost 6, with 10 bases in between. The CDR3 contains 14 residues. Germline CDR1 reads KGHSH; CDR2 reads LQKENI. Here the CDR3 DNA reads TGTGCCAGCTCACCACTGGGACTCGGCAATGAGCAGTTCTTC. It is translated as CASSPLGLGNEQFF.

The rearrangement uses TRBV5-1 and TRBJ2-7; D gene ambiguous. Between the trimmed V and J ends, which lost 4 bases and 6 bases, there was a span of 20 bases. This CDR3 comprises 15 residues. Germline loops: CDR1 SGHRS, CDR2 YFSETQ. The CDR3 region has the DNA TGCGCCAGCAGCCGTCAACTTATACCAAGGAGCGAGCAGTACTTC. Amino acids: CASSRQLIPRSEQYF.